Each of the 26 T cell receptor beta chains below was sequenced from the same sample in a study of blood T cells in healthy people across ages. A second roughly 7 to 11 cycle PCR used barcoded and J-beta primers. TCRdb ran MiXCR on the 5' RACE reads and lists one entry per CDR3 protein. The sample lists some 920,000 distinct CDR3 sequences; just over 50% were seen once. The material sequenced was blood. Receptors were obtained from a woman between 55 and 75 years old in good health.

This clonotype was seen more than once but under ten times. The chain has TRBV3-1 and TRBJ2-1; 11 nucleotides align to TRBD1. The CDR3 runs to 16 residues. From germline, CDR1 is LGHDT and CDR2 YNNKEL (reference sequence). V shed 3 bases, J shed 2 bases, and the junction held 3 bases outside the gene matches. DNA for the CDR3: TGTGCCAGCAGCCAGGTGGACAGGGGGCCCTACAATGAGCAGTTCTTC. Residues: CASSQVDRGPYNEQFF.

There are a few counts of this clonotype. J is TRBJ2-5 and V is TRBV18, with TRBD2 matching over 16 bases. The trim removed 3 bases at V and 11 bases at J, leaving 9 bases unmatched. There are 16 residues in the CDR3. Germline values: CDR1 KGHSH, CDR2 LQKENI. As DNA, the CDR3 is TGTGCCAGCTCACCGGGACTAGCGGGAGGGAGCAATGAGCAGTACTTC. Translated, it gives CASSPGLAGGSNEQYF.

V is TRBV7-4 and J is TRBJ2-7; 14 bases fit TRBD2. This CDR3 contains 16 residues. V shed 0 bases, J shed 10 bases, and the junction held 8 bases outside the gene matches. Germline CDR1 and CDR2: SGHVT and SQSDAQ. This CDR3 is CASSLAGTSGRFTQYF. The CDR3 bases are TGTGCCAGCAGCTTAGCGGGGACTAGCGGGAGATTTACCCAGTACTTC.

The DNA of the CDR3 is TGTGCCAGCAGCTTATGGGACGTAGGGGGCGAGCAGTACTTC. It is translated as CASSLWDVGGEQYF. The chain couples TRBV7-9 to TRBJ2-5, with D maybe TRBD1 (6 bases). The end of the DNA is better explained by TRBJ2-7, so the J call may be wrong. Germline-derived CDR1 and CDR2 are SEHNR and FQNEAQ (reference sequence). The CDR3 contains 14 residues.

There are a few counts of this clonotype. The V and J genes are TRBV12-3 or TRBV12-4 and TRBJ2-1; D is uncertain. V lost 3 bases, J lost 10 bases, and 13 bases lay in between. This CDR3 has 13 amino acids. The CDR3 loop reads CASSFVPPTEQFF. The CDR3 nucleotides read TGTGCCAGCAGTTTCGTCCCCCCCACAGAGCAGTTCTTC.

The chain uses TRBV20-1 and TRBJ2-4, with D hard to call. Gene TRBJ2-7 matches the end of the DNA better, so the J call may be wrong. Per germline, CDR1 DFQATT and CDR2 SNEGSKA (reference sequence). The length of the CDR3 is 13 residues. In DNA, the CDR3 is TGCAGTGCTGAAGACTCTAACATCTACGAGCAGTACTTC. This encodes CSAEDSNIYEQYF.

The chain is built from TRBV28 and TRBJ1-6, with D unresolved. CDR1 is MDHEN and CDR2 is SYDVKM in the germline V gene. The CDR3 runs 14 residues. Trimming shortened V by 10 bases and J by 9 bases, and 19 bases separated the two germline ends. CDR3 nucleotides: TGTGCCACCTATATTCCAGGCCGGAGTTCACCCCTCCACTTT. It yields the protein CATYIPGRSSPLHF.

The rearrangement uses TRBV20-1 and TRBJ2-1; D may be TRBD2 (6 bases). Trimming left V 6 bases short and J 5 bases short, with 20 bases between. Germline CDR1 DFQATT, CDR2 SNEGSKA (reference sequence). This CDR3 region has 15 residues. The CDR3 loop reads CSAPRAGFSHNEQFF. CDR3 bases: TGCAGTGCACCAAGGGCGGGGTTTAGCCACAATGAGCAGTTCTTC.

The chain uses TRBV24-1 and TRBJ2-3; 7 bases fit TRBD2. CDR3 length equals 13 residues. The germline gives CDR1 KGHDR, CDR2 SFDVKD. Trimming at V came to 3 bases and at J to 6 bases, leaving 2 bases not matched to a gene. In DNA, the CDR3 is TGTGCCACCAGTGATGGGGGAGGGGATACGCAGTATTTT. Translated: CATSDGGGDTQYF.

The chain is built from TRBV15 and TRBJ2-7; D is perhaps TRBD2 (5 bases). CDR3 length: 14 residues. The germline V gene has CDR1 LNHNV and CDR2 YYDKDF (reference sequence). Trimming shortened V by 3 bases and J by 6 bases, and 15 bases separated the two germline ends. In DNA, the CDR3 is TGTGCCACCAGCAGTCTAGGAGGTGTAACCGAGCAGTACTTC. Its translation is CATSSLGGVTEQYF.

This clonotype was found a few times. The CDR3 here is CASSQGVGRGTRGDTQYF. The CDR3 DNA follows: TGTGCCAGCAGCCAAGGGGTCGGCCGCGGGACAAGGGGAGATACGCAGTATTTT. The chain couples TRBV4-2 to TRBJ2-3; D is tentatively TRBD1 or TRBD2 (6 bases each). This CDR3 is built from 18 residues. Germline-derived CDR1 and CDR2 are LGHNA and YNFKEQ. The ends were cut back, 1 base at V and 5 bases at J, with 22 bases in the middle.

The rearrangement links TRBV12-3 or TRBV12-4 to TRBJ2-7, with 9 bases fitting TRBD2. The V and J ends lost 3 bases and 2 bases, in that order; junction bases with no gene match: 5. There are 15 residues in the CDR3. In DNA form, the CDR3 reads TGTGCCAGCAGTTTGTGGCTAGCGGGAACCTACGAGCAGTACTTC. This gives the protein CASSLWLAGTYEQYF.

The CDR3 loop reads CASSSGLYYGYTF. The CDR3 DNA reads as TGTGCCAGCAGTTCCGGGCTCTACTATGGCTACACCTTC. This sequence joins TRBV12-3 or TRBV12-4 and TRBJ1-2; no reliable D call. Trimming stripped 4 bases from V and 3 bases from J, with 9 bases between. The CDR3 contains 13 residues.

At least ten counts were recorded for this clonotype. The chain couples TRBV7-2 to TRBJ1-5; unclear D gene. Germline V CDR1 and CDR2: SGHTA, FQGNSA. This CDR3 contains 17 residues. Trimming took off 1 base at V and 0 bases at J, with 13 bases between the two ends. CDR3 protein: CASSLGMQLDSNQPQHF. The CDR3 DNA reads TGTGCCAGCAGCTTAGGCATGCAGCTGGATAGCAATCAGCCCCAGCATTTT.

The sample holds a few counts of this clonotype. The chain couples TRBV7-9 to TRBJ1-6; 8 nucleotides align to TRBD1. The CDR3 has 15 residues. CDR1 is SEHNR, CDR2 FQNEAQ, per germline (reference sequence). V shed 5 bases and J 6 bases; nucleotides not matched to a gene: 6. This CDR3 reads CASSPRQGLNSPLHF. The CDR3 bases are TGTGCCAGCAGCCCACGACAGGGGCTTAATTCACCCCTCCACTTT.

The rearrangement joins TRBV12-3 or TRBV12-4 to TRBJ1-2; D is ambiguous. The CDR3 sequence is 15 residues long. The germline V and J ends were trimmed by 1 base and 2 bases, with 11 bases remaining between them. The CDR3 spells CASSLVAGRNYGYTF. The CDR3, as DNA: TGTGCCAGCAGTTTAGTTGCGGGGAGGAACTATGGCTACACCTTC.

V gene TRBV20-1 combines with J gene TRBJ2-1, with D possibly being TRBD2 (6 bases). The germline gives CDR1 DFQATT, CDR2 SNEGSKA (reference sequence). Trimming cost V 5 bases and J 5 bases, with 10 bases left between them. The CDR3 is 12 amino acids. The CDR3 sequence is CSASSGDNEQFF. In nucleotides, the CDR3 is TGCAGTGCTTCCTCGGGGGACAATGAGCAGTTCTTC.

The table lists this clonotype with a few counts. This chain uses TRBV20-1 with TRBJ2-1, with unresolved D. The CDR3 runs 16 residues. The V and J ends lost 7 bases and 2 bases respectively, with 21 bases between them. CDR1 and CDR2 (germline): DFQATT, SNEGSKA (reference sequence). CDR3 sequence reads: CSVESMGKTAYNEQFF. As DNA, the CDR3 is TGCAGTGTCGAATCTATGGGGAAAACGGCCTACAATGAGCAGTTCTTC.

V and J are TRBV4-3 and TRBJ2-5, with TRBD1 as a possible D gene (6 bases). The CDR3 is made up of 15 amino acids. Germline V gene lookup returns CDR1 LGHNA and CDR2 YSLEER. Trimming took off 0 bases at V and 11 bases at J, with 19 bases between the two ends. For the CDR3, the DNA is TGCGCCAGCAGCCAAGAAGGGGGTATCTACAATGAGCAGTACTTC. Amino acid sequence: CASSQEGGIYNEQYF.

V and J are TRBV5-1 and TRBJ2-1; 11 bases are a match to TRBD1. CDR3 length equals 13 residues. The junction had 7 bases not matched to a gene; V was cut back by 6 bases and J by 11 bases. CDR1 is SGHRS, CDR2 YFSETQ, per germline. CDR3 DNA sequence: TGCGCCAGCACGGGACAGGGGGGGAGAAAGCAGTTCTTC. Translating it yields CASTGQGGRKQFF. Variable domain in full (rest from reference TRBV5-1 and TRBJ2-1): KAGVTQTPRYLIKTRGQQVTLSCSPISGHRSVSWYQQTPGQGLQFLFEYFSETQRNKGNFPGRFSGRQFSNSRSEMNVSTLELGDSALYLCASTGQGGRKQFFGPGTRLTVL.

This clonotype was seen only once. V usage is TRBV27 and J usage is TRBJ2-4; 8 bases align to TRBD1. Judging by the DNA end, TRBJ2-7 fits better; the J call may be wrong. CDR1 is MNHEY and CDR2 is SMNVEV in the germline V gene (reference sequence). CDR3 length: 15 amino acids. In DNA, the CDR3 is TGTGCCAGCAGCGGTATGGACAGGGCTTTCCACGAGCAGTACTTC. Protein sequence: CASSGMDRAFHEQYF.

This clonotype occurred a few times. The chain combines TRBV27 with TRBJ2-7; D tentatively reads TRBD1 or TRBD2 (7 bases each). Trimming shortened V by 8 bases and J by 4 bases, and 12 bases separated the two germline ends. The CDR3 totals 12 residues. CDR1 is MNHEY and CDR2 is SMNVEV in the germline V gene (reference sequence). CDR3 region: CASAGGVYEQYF. In DNA, the CDR3 is TGTGCCAGCGCAGGGGGGGTATACGAGCAGTACTTC.

The chain is built from TRBV5-1 and TRBJ2-5; TRBD1 aligns across 7 bases. V lost 5 bases and J lost 2; bases outside the gene matches: 9. The CDR3 extends over 15 amino acids. In germline, CDR1 is SGHRS, CDR2 YFSETQ. Written as DNA, the CDR3 is TGCGCCAGCAGGCCAGGGACAGCAATTCAAGAGACCCAGTACTTC. It yields the protein CASRPGTAIQETQYF.

The gene calls are TRBV5-1 and TRBJ2-1; 12 bases agree with TRBD2. Trimming took 0 bases from V and 14 from J; bases not matched to a gene: 9. Looked up from germline, CDR1 is SGHRS and CDR2 is YFSETQ. The CDR3 length is 15 residues. The CDR3 protein is CASSLDRTSGAREFF. The CDR3 bases are TGCGCCAGCAGCTTGGATCGGACTAGCGGGGCGCGAGAGTTCTTC.

This chain uses TRBV13 with TRBJ2-7; 7 bases are a match to TRBD1. CDR3 length: 14 amino acids. Trimming cost V 2 bases and J 6 bases; bases outside gene matches: 7. Germline V gene data show CDR1 as PRHDT and CDR2 as FYEKMQ (reference sequence). In DNA, the CDR3 is TGTGCCAGCAGCTTACAGGGGGTCCTCCTCGAGCAGTACTTC. The encoded protein is CASSLQGVLLEQYF.

This rearrangement joins TRBV10-3 to TRBJ2-7; either TRBD1 or TRBD2 may supply D (5 bases each). Germline V gene lookup returns CDR1 ENHRY and CDR2 SYGVKD. Trimming took off 8 bases at V and 0 bases at J, with 14 bases between the two ends. This CDR3 comprises 14 residues. CDR3 residues: CAIGGPRSSYEQYF. The CDR3 nucleotides read TGTGCCATCGGGGGACCCAGGAGCTCCTACGAGCAGTACTTC.